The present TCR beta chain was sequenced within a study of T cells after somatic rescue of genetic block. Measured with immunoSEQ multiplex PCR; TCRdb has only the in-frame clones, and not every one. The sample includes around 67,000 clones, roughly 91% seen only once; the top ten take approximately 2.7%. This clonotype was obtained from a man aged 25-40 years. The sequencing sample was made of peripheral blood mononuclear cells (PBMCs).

The CDR3 DNA follows: TGTGCCAGCAGCTTGGGTCGGGGTAGCGACAAGACCCAGTACTTC. Translating gives CASSLGRGSDKTQYF. The genes are TRBV5-5 and TRBJ2-5; TRBD2 is a possible D gene (5 bases). The germline V and J ends were trimmed by 0 bases and 6 bases, with 15 bases remaining between them. This CDR3 contains 15 residues. Germline V CDR1 and CDR2: SGHKS, YYEKEE (reference sequence).